These 28 T cell receptor beta chains were sequenced from one sample in a study of T cell clusters in autoimmune cytopenias. One tube held mixed TRB-A and TRB-B primer pools for touch-down PCR. TCRdb reanalyzed the multiplex PCR reads and collapses them to one entry per CDR3 protein, without DNA. The table for this sample gives about 4,900 distinct CDR3 sequences. Each sample's input was about 270 ng genomic DNA, some 38,000 genome equivalents. These same records also appear under a second study, on T cell repertoires in aging, cancer and after chemotherapy.

Sequenced sample: peripheral blood. The receptors originated from a human donor in good health.

The chain combines TRBV6-5 with TRBJ1-1. The CDR3 contains 12 residues. CDR1 MNHEY and CDR2 SVGAGI come from the germline V gene. CDR3 loop: CASSYSSTEAFF.

This CDR3 reads CASSPMGGGETQYF. The rearrangement joins TRBV5-1 to TRBJ2-5; there is no DNA to check the TCRdb D call of TRBD2. Germline-derived CDR1 and CDR2 are SGHRS and YFSETQ. This CDR3 is built from 14 residues.

The chain joins TRBV6-1 to TRBJ2-3; the D gene TCRdb calls, TRBD2, cannot be checked with no DNA. This CDR3 comprises 16 residues. CDR1 and CDR2 (germline): MNHNS, SASEGT. CDR3 amino acids: CASSGVIAGGPDTQYF.

The V gene is TRBV27, the J gene TRBJ1-1; as DNA is missing, the TRBD1 call by TCRdb cannot be tested. Germline V lookup: CDR1 MNHEY, CDR2 SMNVEV (reference sequence). CDR3 size: 16 residues. The CDR3 sequence is CASSSMPGAGGTEAFF.

This chain connects TRBV18 to TRBJ2-3. The germline V gene has CDR1 KGHSH and CDR2 LQKENI. The CDR3 extends over 15 amino acids. CDR3 amino acids: CASSPGGSHTDTQYF.

The J gene is TRBJ2-5, the V gene TRBV11-2; the TCRdb D gene call, TRBD2, has no DNA to confirm it. The CDR3 loop spans 15 amino acids. Germline V gene data show CDR1 as SGHAT and CDR2 as FQNNGV. CDR3 region: CASSPRRLTAEPQYF. Filled out from reference TRBV11-2 and TRBJ2-5, the complete variable domain reads EAGVAQSPRYKIIEKRQSVAFWCNPISGHATLYWYQQILGQGPKLLIQFQNNGVVDDSQLPKDRFSAERLKGVDSTLKIQPAKLEDSAVYLCASSPRRLTAEPQYFGPGTRLLVL.

The J gene is TRBJ1-5, the V gene TRBV5-6. The CDR3 totals 15 residues. Germline assignment: CDR1 SGHDT and CDR2 YYEEEE. This CDR3 is CASSPGGSLDQPQHF.

This clonotype ranks as medium-sized in terms of frequency. This chain uses TRBV27 with TRBJ2-1; TCRdb's D call of TRBD1 is untestable without DNA. The CDR3 spans 15 residues. Germline CDR1 MNHEY, CDR2 SMNVEV (reference sequence). This chain's CDR3 is CASSLEQGDGDEQFF.

In terms of frequency, this clonotype is medium-sized. V usage is TRBV19 and J usage is TRBJ2-1; TCRdb returns TRBD2, unconfirmable since there is no DNA. CDR1 and CDR2 (germline): LNHDA, SQIVND (reference sequence). The CDR3 totals 14 residues. CDR3 region: CASTGGYSYNEQFF. The full variable domain, in which reference TRBV19 and TRBJ2-1 provide the parts outside the CDR3, is DGGITQSPKYLFRKEGQNVTLSCEQNLNHDAMYWYRQDPGQGLRLIYYSQIVNDFQKGDIAEGYSVSREKKESFPLTVTSAQKNPTAFYLCASTGGYSYNEQFFGPGTRLTVL.

This rearrangement joins TRBV18 to TRBJ2-1. Germline loops: CDR1 KGHSH, CDR2 LQKENI. The CDR3 covers 16 residues. CDR3 loop: CASSPPSGRANNEQFF.

The chain couples TRBV28 to TRBJ2-1; TCRdb's assignment of TRBD1 cannot be checked, as there is no DNA. The CDR3 is 14 residues long. Germline lookup yields CDR1 MDHEN and CDR2 SYDVKM. The CDR3 spells CASQNQGVYNEQFF.

This chain connects TRBV6-6 to TRBJ1-2; no DNA is available, so the TRBD1 call from TCRdb remains unchecked. The germline V gene has CDR1 MNHNY and CDR2 SVGAGI (reference sequence). The CDR3 totals 15 residues. CDR3 residues: CASSYGGGKAWGYTF.

The chain carries TRBV19 and TRBJ1-1; TCRdb designates TRBD1, a call that cannot be tested without DNA. The CDR3 loop spans 14 amino acids. Germline values: CDR1 LNHDA, CDR2 SQIVND (reference sequence). The CDR3 region is CASSIYGGNTEAFF.

Frequency places this clonotype as large. The chain combines TRBV18 with TRBJ2-5; TCRdb's D gene call, TRBD1, goes unchecked for lack of DNA. The CDR3 is 17 residues long. Germline CDR1 KGHSH, CDR2 LQKENI. CDR3: CASSTGTIYVPGETQYF.

This chain uses TRBV12-3 or TRBV12-4 with TRBJ1-1; TCRdb lists TRBD1, though no DNA is available to test this call. This CDR3 has 14 amino acids. The CDR3 spells CASRETGTNTEAFF.

The chain joins TRBV10-3 to TRBJ1-3. This CDR3 is 14 amino acids long. Germline lookup yields CDR1 ENHRY and CDR2 SYGVKD. CDR3 in amino acids: CAISDSGGENTIYF.

The chain carries TRBV10-3 and TRBJ2-2; TCRdb picks TRBD2, but there is no DNA to check that call. The CDR3 extends over 16 amino acids. Germline V gene lookup returns CDR1 ENHRY and CDR2 SYGVKD. CDR3 sequence: CAISERLAGVTGELFF.

This clonotype counts as medium-sized (0.01 to 0.1%) by frequency. The genes are TRBV29-1 and TRBJ1-1; TCRdb picks TRBD1, but there is no DNA to check that call. The CDR3 sequence is 13 residues long. Looked up from germline, CDR1 is SQVTM and CDR2 is ANQGSEA. This CDR3 reads CSVGRQINTEAFF.

This clonotype ranks as medium-sized in terms of frequency. This rearrangement joins TRBV15 to TRBJ1-2. This CDR3 region has 15 residues. The germline V gene has CDR1 LNHNV and CDR2 YYDKDF (reference sequence). The CDR3 region is CATSRDRTVLLGYTF.

The J gene is TRBJ2-1, the V gene TRBV9; the TCRdb D gene call, TRBD2, has no DNA to confirm it. The germline V gene has CDR1 SGDLS and CDR2 YYNGEE. This CDR3 is built from 14 residues. CDR3 in amino acids: CASSVGLAASEQFF.

The chain employs TRBV4-2 and TRBJ2-1; TCRdb proposes TRBD2, but this gene call is untestable without DNA. The length of the CDR3 is 15 residues. Looked up from germline, CDR1 is LGHNA and CDR2 is YNFKEQ. The CDR3 spells CASSLGLWSPNEQFF.

This clonotype shows up as medium-sized (0.01 to 0.1%) by frequency. V is TRBV5-6 and J is TRBJ2-2; TCRdb indicates TRBD2, and absent DNA this call remains unverified. The length of the CDR3 is 16 residues. CDR1 is SGHDT and CDR2 is YYEEEE in the germline V gene. The chain's CDR3 is CASSGGLDPNTGELFF.

This clonotype shows up as medium-sized by frequency. This rearrangement joins TRBV6-5 to TRBJ2-1; checking the TCRdb D call of TRBD1 is not possible without DNA. The CDR3 totals 14 residues. From germline, CDR1 is MNHEY and CDR2 SVGAGI. This CDR3 reads CASWGVDRQHEQFF.

This clonotype is called medium-sized based on its frequency. This chain links TRBV5-3 with TRBJ2-2; TCRdb indicates TRBD2, and absent DNA this call remains unverified. TRBV5-3 is marked as an open reading frame, function uncertain. The length of the CDR3 is 20 residues. Here the CDR3 reads CARSLALGTSGRDGTGELFF.

The CDR3 protein is CASSTSGTHSGNTIYF. This sequence joins TRBV27 and TRBJ1-3; without DNA, the TCRdb call of TRBD1 cannot be checked. The germline CDR1 and CDR2 sequences are MNHEY and SMNVEV (reference sequence). The CDR3 contains 16 residues.

The V and J genes are TRBV24-1 and TRBJ2-1; the TCRdb D gene call, TRBD1, has no DNA to confirm it. The germline V gene has CDR1 KGHDR and CDR2 SFDVKD. The CDR3 length is 14 residues. CDR3 sequence: CATSDARVYNEQFF.

The V and J genes are TRBV6-5 and TRBJ2-3; there is no DNA to check the TCRdb D call of TRBD1. The germline CDR1 and CDR2 sequences are MNHEY and SVGAGI. This CDR3 has 14 amino acids. The CDR3: CASSQTPGTTGEYF.

The rearrangement links TRBV5-1 to TRBJ2-7; TCRdb's D gene call, TRBD1, goes unchecked for lack of DNA. The germline V gene encodes CDR1 SGHRS and CDR2 YFSETQ. This CDR3 comprises 16 residues. The CDR3 here is CASSSTPGQTTYEQYF.